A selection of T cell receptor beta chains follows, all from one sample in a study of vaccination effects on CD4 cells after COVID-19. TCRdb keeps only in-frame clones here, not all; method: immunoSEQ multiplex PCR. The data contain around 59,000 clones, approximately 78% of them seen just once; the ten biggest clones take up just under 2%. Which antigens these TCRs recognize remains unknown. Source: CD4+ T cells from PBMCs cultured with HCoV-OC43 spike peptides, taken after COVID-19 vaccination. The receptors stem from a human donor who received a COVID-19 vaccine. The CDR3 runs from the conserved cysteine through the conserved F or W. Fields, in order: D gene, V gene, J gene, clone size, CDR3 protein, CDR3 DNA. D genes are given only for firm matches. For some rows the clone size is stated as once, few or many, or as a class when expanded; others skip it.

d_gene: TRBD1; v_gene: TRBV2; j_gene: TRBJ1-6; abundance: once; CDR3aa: CASTQTGFSPLHF; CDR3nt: TGTGCCAGCACTCAGACAGGGTTTTCACCCCTCCACTTT
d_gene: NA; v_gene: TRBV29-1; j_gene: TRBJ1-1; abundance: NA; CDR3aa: CSAREGGGTEAFF; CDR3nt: TGCAGCGCCCGTGAGGGCGGGGGCACTGAAGCTTTCTTT
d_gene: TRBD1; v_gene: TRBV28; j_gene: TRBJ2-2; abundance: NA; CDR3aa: CASSLSRGLNTGELFF; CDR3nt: TGTGCCAGCAGTTTGAGCAGGGGGCTGAACACCGGGGAGCTGTTTTTT
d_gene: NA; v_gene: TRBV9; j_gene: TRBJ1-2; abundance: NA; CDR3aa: CASSVVARVVYGYTF; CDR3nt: TGTGCCAGCAGCGTAGTCGCCCGGGTAGTCTATGGCTACACCTTC
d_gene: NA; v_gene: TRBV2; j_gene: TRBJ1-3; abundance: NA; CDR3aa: CASSDGSSSGNTIYF; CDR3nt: TGTGCCAGCAGTGATGGCAGTAGCTCTGGAAACACCATATATTTT
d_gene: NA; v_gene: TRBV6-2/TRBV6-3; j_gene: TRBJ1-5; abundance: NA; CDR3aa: CASSYGRFAVLGNQPQHF; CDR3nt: TGTGCCAGCAGTTACGGACGTTTTGCGGTCCTGGGAAATCAGCCCCAGCATTTT
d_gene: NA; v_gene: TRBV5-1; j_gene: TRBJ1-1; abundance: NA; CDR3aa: CASRSEGSEAFF; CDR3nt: TGCGCCAGCAGATCAGAGGGGAGTGAAGCTTTCTTT
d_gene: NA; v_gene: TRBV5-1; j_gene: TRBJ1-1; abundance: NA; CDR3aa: CASSLWGGENTEAFF; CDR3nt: TGCGCCAGCAGCTTGTGGGGGGGCGAAAACACTGAAGCTTTCTTT
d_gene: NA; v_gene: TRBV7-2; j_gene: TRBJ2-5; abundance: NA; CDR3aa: CASSLVPEGPQDF; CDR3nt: TGTGCCAGCAGCTTAGTACCGGAGGGCCCTCAGGACTTC
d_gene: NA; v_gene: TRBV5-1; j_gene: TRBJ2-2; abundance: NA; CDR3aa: CASSLASIRAGELFF; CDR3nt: TGCGCCAGCAGCTTGGCCTCGATTCGTGCCGGGGAGCTGTTTTTT
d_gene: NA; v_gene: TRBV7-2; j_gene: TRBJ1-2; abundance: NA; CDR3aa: CASSLASGTTNYGYTF; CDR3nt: TGTGCCAGCAGCTTAGCTTCCGGGACCACAAACTATGGCTACACCTTC
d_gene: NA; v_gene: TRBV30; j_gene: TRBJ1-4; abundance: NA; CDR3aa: CAWSVPPGREKLFF; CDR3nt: TGTGCCTGGAGTGTACCCCCAGGGCGTGAAAAACTGTTTTTT
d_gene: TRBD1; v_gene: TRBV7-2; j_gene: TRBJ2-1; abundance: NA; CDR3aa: CASSLDRGRNEQFF; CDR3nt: TGTGCCAGCAGCTTAGACAGGGGGAGGAATGAGCAGTTCTTC
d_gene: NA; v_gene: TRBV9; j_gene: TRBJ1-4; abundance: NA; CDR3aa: CASSRFGDKLEKLFF; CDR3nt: TGTGCCAGCAGCCGTTTTGGGGATAAATTGGAAAAACTGTTTTTT
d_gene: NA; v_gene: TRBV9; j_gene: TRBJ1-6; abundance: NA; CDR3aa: CASSLGAGALRNSPLHF; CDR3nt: TGTGCCAGCAGCCTAGGTGCAGGGGCTCTGAGGAATTCACCCCTCCACTTT
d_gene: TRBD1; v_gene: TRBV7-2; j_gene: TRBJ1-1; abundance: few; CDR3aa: CASSLGDRNTEAFF; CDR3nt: TGTGCCAGCAGCTTAGGGGACAGAAACACTGAAGCTTTCTTT
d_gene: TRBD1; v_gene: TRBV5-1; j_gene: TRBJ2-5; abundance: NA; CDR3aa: CASSPGTGAAETQYF; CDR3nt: TGCGCCAGCAGCCCGGGGACAGGGGCGGCGGAGACCCAGTACTTC
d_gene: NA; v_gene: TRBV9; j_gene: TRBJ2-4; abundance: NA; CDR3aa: CASSTHSGLGTKNIQYF; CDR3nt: TGTGCCAGCAGCACGCACTCCGGGTTGGGTACCAAAAACATTCAGTACTTC
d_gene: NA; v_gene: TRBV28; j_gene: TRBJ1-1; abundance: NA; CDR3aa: CASSLDRSSTEAFF; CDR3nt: TGTGCCAGCAGTTTGGATAGGTCGAGCACTGAAGCTTTCTTT
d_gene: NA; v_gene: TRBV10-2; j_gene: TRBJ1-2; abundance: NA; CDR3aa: CATAGGGGYGYTF; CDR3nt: TGCGCCACAGCGGGAGGTGGCGGCTATGGCTACACCTTC
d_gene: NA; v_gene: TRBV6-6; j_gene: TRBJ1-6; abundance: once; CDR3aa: CASSPRIHSSYNSPLHF; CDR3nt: TGTGCCAGCAGTCCGAGAATACACAGCTCCTATAATTCACCCCTCCACTTT
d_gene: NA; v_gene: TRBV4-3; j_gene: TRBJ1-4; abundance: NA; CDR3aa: CASSLERVNEKLFF; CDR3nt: TGCGCCAGCAGCCTGGAGCGGGTTAATGAAAAACTGTTTTTT
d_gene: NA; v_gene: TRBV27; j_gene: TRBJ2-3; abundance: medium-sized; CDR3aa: CASSLAATNGDTQYF; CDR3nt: TGTGCCAGCAGTTTGGCAGCAACTAACGGAGATACGCAGTATTTT
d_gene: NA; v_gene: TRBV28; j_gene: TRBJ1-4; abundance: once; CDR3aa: CASSLSVTNEKLFF; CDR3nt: TGTGCCAGCAGTTTATCTGTTACTAATGAAAAACTGTTTTTT
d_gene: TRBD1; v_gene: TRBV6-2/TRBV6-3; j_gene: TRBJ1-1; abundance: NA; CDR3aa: CASSRQGNTEAFF; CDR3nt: TGTGCCAGCAGCAGACAGGGGAACACTGAAGCTTTCTTT
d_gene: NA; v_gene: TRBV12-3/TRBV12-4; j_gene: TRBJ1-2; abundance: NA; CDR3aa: CASSFGNGYTF; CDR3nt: TGTGCCAGCAGTTTTGGGAATGGCTACACCTTC
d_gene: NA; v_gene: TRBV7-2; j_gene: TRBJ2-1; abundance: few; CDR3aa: CASSLGAVWSEQFF; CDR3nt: TGTGCCAGCAGCTTAGGTGCGGTATGGAGTGAGCAGTTCTTC
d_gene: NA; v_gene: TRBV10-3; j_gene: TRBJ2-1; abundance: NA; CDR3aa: CAISGNLHSYNEQFF; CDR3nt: TGTGCCATCAGTGGGAACTTACATTCCTACAATGAGCAGTTCTTC
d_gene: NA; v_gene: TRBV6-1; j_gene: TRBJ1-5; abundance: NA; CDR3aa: CASSEAGLNNQPQHF; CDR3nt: TGTGCCAGCAGTGAAGCAGGACTGAACAATCAGCCCCAGCATTTT
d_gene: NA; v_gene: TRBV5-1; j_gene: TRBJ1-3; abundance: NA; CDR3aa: CASSLEGSGNTIYF; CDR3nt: TGCGCCAGCAGCTTGGAAGGTTCTGGAAACACCATATATTTT
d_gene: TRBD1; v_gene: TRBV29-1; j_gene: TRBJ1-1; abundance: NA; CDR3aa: CSSVPTGGTEAFF; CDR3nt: TGCAGCAGCGTCCCAACAGGGGGCACTGAAGCTTTCTTT
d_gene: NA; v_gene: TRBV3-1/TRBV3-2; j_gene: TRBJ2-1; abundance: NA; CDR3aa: CASSQGPTNNEQFF; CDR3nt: TGTGCCAGCAGCCAAGGGCCCACGAACAATGAGCAGTTCTTC
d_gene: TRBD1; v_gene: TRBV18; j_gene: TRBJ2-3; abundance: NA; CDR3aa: CASSPGTGATRGTQYF; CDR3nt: TGTGCCAGCTCCCCCGGGACAGGGGCCACAAGGGGTACGCAGTATTTT
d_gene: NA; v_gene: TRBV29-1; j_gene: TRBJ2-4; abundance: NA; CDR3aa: CSAREHGSTDAKNIQYF; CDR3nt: TGCAGCGCCCGGGAACACGGGTCTACCGACGCCAAAAACATTCAGTACTTC
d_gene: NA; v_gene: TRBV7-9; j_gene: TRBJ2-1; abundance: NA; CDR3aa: CASSFGSTYNEQFF; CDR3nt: TGTGCCAGCAGCTTTGGGAGCACCTACAATGAGCAGTTCTTC
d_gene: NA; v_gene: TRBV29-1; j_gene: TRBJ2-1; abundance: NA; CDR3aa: CSVVSRVDEQFF; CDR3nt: TGCAGCGTTGTATCGCGGGTGGATGAGCAGTTCTTC
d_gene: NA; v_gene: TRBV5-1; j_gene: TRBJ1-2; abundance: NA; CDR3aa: CASSQDRNYGYTF; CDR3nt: TGCGCCAGCAGCCAAGACCGGAACTATGGCTACACCTTC